This TCR beta chain was obtained from a study of T cell repertoires in cytomegalovirus infection. CDR1 MDHEN and CDR2 SYDVKM come from the germline V gene. The CDR3 consists of 12 residues. Trimming stripped 6 bases from V and 8 bases from J, with 8 bases between. TCRdb re-called the reads with MiXCR, one entry per CDR3 protein. The table shows under 800,000 distinct CDR3 sequences, with 20% to 25% occurring only once. This clonotype originated in a human donor in good health (CMV status not recorded). Some clones in this sample may be carry-over from other donors' samples. Material: CD8+ T cells from PBMCs. The chain recombines TRBV28 with TRBJ1-6, with unresolved D. CDR3 nucleotides: TGTGCCAGCAGCTTCCCCGATTCACCCCTCCACTTT. Its translation is CASSFPDSPLHF. The full variable domain, in which reference TRBV28 and TRBJ1-6 provide the parts outside the CDR3, is DVKVTQSSRYLVKRTGEKVFLECVQDMDHENMFWYRQDPGLGLRLIYFSYDVKMKEKGDIPEGYSVSREKKERFSLILESASTNQTSMYLCASSFPDSPLHFGNGTRLTVT.